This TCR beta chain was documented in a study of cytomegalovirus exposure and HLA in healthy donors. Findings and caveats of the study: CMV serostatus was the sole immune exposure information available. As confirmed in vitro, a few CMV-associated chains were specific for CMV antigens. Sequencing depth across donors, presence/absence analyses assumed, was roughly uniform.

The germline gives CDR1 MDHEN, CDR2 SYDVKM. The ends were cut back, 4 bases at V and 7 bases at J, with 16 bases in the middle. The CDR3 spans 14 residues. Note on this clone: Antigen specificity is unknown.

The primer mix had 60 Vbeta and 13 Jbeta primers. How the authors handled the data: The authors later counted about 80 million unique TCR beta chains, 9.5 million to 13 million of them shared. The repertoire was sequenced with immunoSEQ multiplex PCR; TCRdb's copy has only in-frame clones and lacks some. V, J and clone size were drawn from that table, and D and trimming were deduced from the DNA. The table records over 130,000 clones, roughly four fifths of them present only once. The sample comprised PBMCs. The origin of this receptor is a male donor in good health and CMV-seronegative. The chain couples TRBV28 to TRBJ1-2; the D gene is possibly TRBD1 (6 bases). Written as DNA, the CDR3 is TGTGCCAGCAGTTCGGCCGGGGGGGCGGCTGGCTACACCTTC. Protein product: CASSSAGGAAGYTF.